One and the same sample provided the 23 T cell receptor beta chains below, sequenced in a study of prognosis after radiotherapy for stage I lung cancer. Researchers used two-round multiplex PCR to amplify TCR beta CDR3 starting from genomic DNA. First-round PCR amplification was performed with primers specific to each TRBV and TRBJ gene. TCRdb analysed the multiplex PCR reads with MiXCR anew, one entry per CDR3 protein. This table has tens of thousands of distinct CDR3 sequences, roughly 40% appearing once. Sample: PBMCs, taken before or after stereotactic body radiation therapy (not recorded which). Receptors were obtained from a donor aged 50 or older with non-small cell lung cancer.

The chain has TRBV30 and TRBJ2-3; D might be TRBD1 (6 bases). The CDR3 runs 14 residues. Trimming took off 4 bases at V and 4 bases at J, with 15 bases between the two ends. Germline-derived CDR1 and CDR2 are GTSNPN and SVGIG (reference sequence). CDR3 nucleotides: TGTGCCTGGATAGTAGGACAGAGGCCAGATACGCAGTATTTT. Encoded protein: CAWIVGQRPDTQYF. Filled out from reference TRBV30 and TRBJ2-3, the complete variable domain reads SQTIHQWPATLVQPVGSPLSLECTVEGTSNPNLYWYRQAAGRGLQLLFYSVGIGQISSEVPQNLSASRPQDRQFILSSKKLLLSDSGFYLCAWIVGQRPDTQYFGPGTRLTVL.

This clonotype was found many times. The rearrangement joins TRBV15 to TRBJ1-2, with 11 positions matching TRBD1. V was clipped by 3 bases and J by 6 bases; unmatched bases: 0. Germline CDR1 LNHNV, CDR2 YYDKDF (reference sequence). The CDR3 totals 13 residues. This chain's CDR3 is CATSRGQGDGYTF. For the CDR3, the DNA is TGTGCCACCAGCAGGGGACAGGGGGATGGCTACACCTTC.

This clonotype was observed many times. J is TRBJ1-6 and V is TRBV18; no clear D. V was shortened by 4 bases and J by 8 bases, with 15 bases between the two germline ends. The CDR3 covers 15 residues. Germline V gene data show CDR1 as KGHSH and CDR2 as LQKENI. As DNA, the CDR3 is TGTGCCAGCTCACTAGCAGGTCCCTCGGATTCACCCCTCCACTTT. Encoded protein: CASSLAGPSDSPLHF.

The chain has TRBV6-1 and TRBJ1-3; the match to TRBD1 covers 8 bases. Germline V gene lookup returns CDR1 MNHNS and CDR2 SASEGT. CDR3 size: 14 residues. After removal of 8 bases from V and 1 base from J, the junction contained 4 bases not matched to a gene. CDR3: CASQQGDSGNTIYF. In DNA form, the CDR3 reads TGTGCCAGCCAACAGGGGGATTCTGGAAACACCATATATTTT.

The table lists this clonotype with many counts. The rearrangement uses TRBV6-1 and TRBJ2-5; 7 nucleotides line up with TRBD1. The CDR3 spans 12 residues. Germline lookup yields CDR1 MNHNS and CDR2 SASEGT. J was trimmed by 0 bases and V by 10 bases; bases with no gene match: 2. CDR3 bases: TGTGCCACCGACAGGGACCAAGAGACCCAGTACTTC. Its translation: CATDRDQETQYF.

This rearrangement joins TRBV6-1 to TRBJ2-2; TRBD1 is a possible D gene (5 bases). The CDR3 length is 14 residues. Trimming shortened V by 6 bases and J by 2 bases, and 10 bases separated the two germline ends. The germline V gene encodes CDR1 MNHNS and CDR2 SASEGT. CDR3 protein: CASRVTANTGELFF. The DNA for the CDR3 is TGTGCCAGCAGAGTGACAGCAAACACCGGGGAGCTGTTTTTT.

This chain links TRBV7-2 with TRBJ2-7; 9 nucleotides line up with TRBD1. From germline, CDR1 is SGHTA and CDR2 FQGNSA. The ends lost 5 bases at V and 5 bases at J; junction bases unmatched: 7. CDR3 size: 14 residues. This CDR3 reads CASSRGTGCDEQYF. The CDR3 coding sequence is TGTGCCAGCAGCCGGGGGACAGGGTGTGACGAGCAGTACTTC.

There are many counts of this clonotype. V is TRBV20-1 and J is TRBJ2-7; tentative D call: TRBD2 (6 bases). This CDR3 comprises 15 residues. V lost 0 bases and J lost 6, with 18 bases in between. Germline V lookup: CDR1 DFQATT, CDR2 SNEGSKA (reference sequence). The CDR3 sequence is CSARDGRGRFSEQYF. CDR3 DNA: TGCAGTGCTAGAGATGGTCGGGGGAGGTTTAGCGAGCAGTACTTC.

This chain connects TRBV7-2 to TRBJ1-1, with 7 bases that match TRBD1. This CDR3 is built from 13 residues. Per germline, CDR1 SGHTA and CDR2 FQGNSA. Trimming removed 4 bases from V and 12 bases from J; junction bases left unmatched: 11. The CDR3 sequence: CASSSQEGAPSFF. CDR3 coding DNA: TGTGCCAGCAGCTCCCAGGAGGGGGCGCCATCTTTCTTT.

This clonotype was found many times. The chain is built from TRBV6-1 and TRBJ1-5; the D gene is possibly TRBD1 (6 bases). CDR3 length: 13 residues. Germline V lookup: CDR1 MNHNS, CDR2 SASEGT. CDR3 nucleotide sequence: TGTGCAGAGGGGGGGGCTAGCAATCAGCCCCAGCATTTT. Its translation is CAEGGASNQPQHF.

In regard to this clonotype: The junction departs from the called germline gene at one end, perhaps through a read error. In DNA form, the CDR3 reads TGTGCCAGCATCCGGACTGCGAACACCTGGGAGCTGTTTTTT. Translation gives CASIRTANTWELFF. The rearrangement uses TRBV6-2 or TRBV6-3 and TRBJ2-2, with D perhaps matching TRBD2 (5 bases). This CDR3 spans 14 amino acids. The germline CDR1 and CDR2 sequences are MNHEY and SVGEGT.

Concerning this clonotype: It differs at one base from a far larger clone, so likely a read error. The genes are TRBV11-1 and TRBJ1-2, with D unclear. V was trimmed by 6 bases and J by 2 bases, leaving 13 bases between them. CDR1 is SGHAT and CDR2 is FQDESV in the germline V gene (reference sequence). This CDR3 has 14 residues. CDR3 DNA sequence: TGTGCCAGCAGTCTTGGGTATCAGAACTATGGCTACACCTTC. This codes for CASSLGYQNYGYTF.

This chain uses TRBV2 with TRBJ1-1, with 8 bases that match TRBD1. Germline lookup yields CDR1 SNHLY and CDR2 FYNNEI. V trimming: 2 bases; J trimming: 3 bases; junction bases outside the gene matches: 5. This CDR3 comprises 15 residues. The DNA of the CDR3 is TGTGCCAGCAGTGAACAGGGGGCGAGGGACACTGAAGCTTTCTTT. Translation gives CASSEQGARDTEAFF.

This clonotype appeared many times. This chain links TRBV11-3 with TRBJ2-5; 14 bases align to TRBD2. The length of the CDR3 is 17 residues. Germline values: CDR1 SGHNT, CDR2 YENEEA. The V gene end was trimmed by 4 bases and the J gene end by 2 bases; junction bases not matched to a gene: 6. The CDR3: CASSSGTSGSYQETQYF. The CDR3 nucleotides read TGTGCCAGCAGCTCCGGGACTAGCGGGAGTTATCAAGAGACCCAGTACTTC.

This clonotype was detected ten times or more. The rearrangement uses TRBV5-1 and TRBJ2-7; 14 nucleotides match TRBD2. CDR1 is SGHRS, CDR2 YFSETQ, per germline. V lost 2 bases and J lost 0; bases outside the gene matches: 4. This CDR3 region has 17 residues. CDR3 DNA sequence: TGCGCCAGCAGCTTTTTCGGGACTAGCGGGGGCTCCTACGAGCAGTACTTC. This gives the protein CASSFFGTSGGSYEQYF. The whole variable domain, remainder taken from reference TRBV5-1 and TRBJ2-7, is KAGVTQTPRYLIKTRGQQVTLSCSPISGHRSVSWYQQTPGQGLQFLFEYFSETQRNKGNFPGRFSGRQFSNSRSEMNVSTLELGDSALYLCASSFFGTSGGSYEQYFGPGTRLTVT.

Ten or more counts support this clonotype. V gene TRBV7-2 combines with J gene TRBJ2-2; D gene unclear. CDR1 SGHTA and CDR2 FQGNSA come from the germline V gene. There are 13 residues in the CDR3. With 2 bases removed from V and 9 bases from J, the gap between germline ends came to 10 bases. DNA for the CDR3: TGTGCCAGCAGCTTACCGGCCCAAAGGGAGCTGTTTTTT. This translates into CASSLPAQRELFF.

The table lists this clonotype with many counts. Germline is not matched at one junction end, which may reflect a read error. The V gene is TRBV2, the J gene TRBJ2-7; 11 nucleotides align to TRBD2. CDR3 length: 13 residues. The germline V gene has CDR1 SNHLY and CDR2 FYNNEI. The CDR3 region has the DNA TGTGCCAGCCGAACTAGCGGGAGCGATACTGGGGACTTC. Its protein product is CASRTSGSDTGDF.

By frequency in the sample, this clonotype is medium-sized. The chain has TRBV6-5 and TRBJ1-2; D is perhaps TRBD1 (5 bases). The CDR3 consists of 13 residues. Trimming took 0 bases from V and 9 from J, leaving 11 bases between them. CDR1 is MNHEY and CDR2 is SVGAGI in the germline V gene. CDR3 region: CASSYSRGNSYTF. In DNA, the CDR3 is TGTGCCAGCAGTTACTCCCGGGGGAACAGCTACACCTTC.

Concerning this clonotype: A much larger clone is a single base away; this may be a read error. The V call is TRBV13, the J call TRBJ2-5; D remains ambiguous. The CDR3 is 14 amino acids. V was shortened by 1 base and J by 5 bases, with 11 bases between the two germline ends. CDR1 is PRHDT and CDR2 is FYEKMQ in the germline V gene (reference sequence). As DNA, the CDR3 is TGTGCCAGCAGCTTAGTGCAGCCAGTGGAGACCCAGTACTTC. Its protein is CASSLVQPVETQYF.

This clonotype was counted many times. This chain links TRBV19 with TRBJ1-1, with a possible D match to TRBD1 (6 bases). Germline CDR1 reads LNHDA; CDR2 reads SQIVND (reference sequence). CDR3 size: 11 residues. V was cut by 10 bases and J by 4 bases, with 10 bases left in between. CDR3 sequence: CATEGGTEAFF. The CDR3 region has the DNA TGTGCCACCGAAGGGGGCACTGAAGCTTTCTTT. The variable domain in full, with the rest retrieved from reference TRBV19 and TRBJ1-1, is DGGITQSPKYLFRKEGQNVTLSCEQNLNHDAMYWYRQDPGQGLRLIYYSQIVNDFQKGDIAEGYSVSREKKESFPLTVTSAQKNPTAFYLCATEGGTEAFFGQGTRLTVV.

This chain links TRBV9 with TRBJ2-1; D gene uncertain. The CDR3 has 11 amino acids. Trimming pared 8 bases from V and 5 bases from J, leaving 8 bases between. CDR1 and CDR2 (germline): SGDLS, YYNGEE. CDR3 in amino acids: CASVRNNEQFF. Written as DNA, the CDR3 is TGTGCCAGTGTGCGTAACAATGAGCAGTTCTTC.

This clonotype was picked up many times. This chain joins TRBV10-2 and TRBJ2-3; D ambiguous. This CDR3 is built from 14 residues. Germline V gene sequence: CDR1 WSHSY, CDR2 SAAADI. V lost 3 bases and J lost 1, with 8 bases in between. CDR3: CASSDSRGTDTQYF. CDR3 DNA sequence: TGCGCCAGCAGTGATAGTAGGGGCACAGATACGCAGTATTTT.

J is TRBJ2-3 and V is TRBV12-3 or TRBV12-4; 11 bases map to TRBD2. This CDR3 spans 16 amino acids. With V trimmed by 6 bases and J by 4 bases, 9 bases remained unmatched. This chain's CDR3 is CASRKTSGSFSDTQYF. CDR3 DNA sequence: TGTGCCAGCAGGAAAACTAGCGGGAGTTTTTCAGATACGCAGTATTTT.